This T cell receptor beta chain was captured by sequencing in a study of blood T cell repertoires in COVID-19. Looking at the study overall: In each case, the material was cDNA or gDNA derived from T cells, B-cell-depleted T cells, or PBMCs.

The sample holds a few counts of this clone. Germline V gene lookup returns CDR1 SGHDN and CDR2 FVKESK. This CDR3 is built from 13 residues. V gave up 2 bases and J gave up 10 bases, with 11 bases separating them. In the study's own analysis: By means of reference gene primer amplification, nucleated cell counts were estimated. Here immunoSEQ multiplex PCR was the method, and the copy in TCRdb shows in-frame clones only, minus some. From that table come the V and J calls and clone size; the DNA was used to work out D and trimming. Of about 170,000 clones listed, 85% are singletons. This chain uses TRBV14 with TRBJ1-4; D not certain. Sequencing input: peripheral blood. This sequence was found in a human donor with acute or convalescent COVID-19. The donor label of this sample is uncertain. The CDR3 sequence is CASSQLSEGKLFF. The CDR3 DNA sequence: TGTGCCAGCAGCCAATTAAGTGAGGGAAAACTGTTTTTT.